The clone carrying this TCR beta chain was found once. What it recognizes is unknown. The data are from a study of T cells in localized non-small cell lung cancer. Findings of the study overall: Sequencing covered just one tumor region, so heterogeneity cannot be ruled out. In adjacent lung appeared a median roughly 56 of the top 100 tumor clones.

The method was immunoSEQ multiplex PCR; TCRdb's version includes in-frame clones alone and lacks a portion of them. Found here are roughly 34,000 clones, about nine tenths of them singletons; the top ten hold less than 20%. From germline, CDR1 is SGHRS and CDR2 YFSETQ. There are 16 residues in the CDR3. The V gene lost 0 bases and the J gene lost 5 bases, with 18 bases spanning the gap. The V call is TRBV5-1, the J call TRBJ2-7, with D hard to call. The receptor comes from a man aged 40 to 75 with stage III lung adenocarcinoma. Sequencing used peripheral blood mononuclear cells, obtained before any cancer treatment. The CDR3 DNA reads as TGCGCCAGCAGCTTGGAAGCACGGCCCCGTCGGGACGAGCAGTACTTC. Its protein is CASSLEARPRRDEQYF.